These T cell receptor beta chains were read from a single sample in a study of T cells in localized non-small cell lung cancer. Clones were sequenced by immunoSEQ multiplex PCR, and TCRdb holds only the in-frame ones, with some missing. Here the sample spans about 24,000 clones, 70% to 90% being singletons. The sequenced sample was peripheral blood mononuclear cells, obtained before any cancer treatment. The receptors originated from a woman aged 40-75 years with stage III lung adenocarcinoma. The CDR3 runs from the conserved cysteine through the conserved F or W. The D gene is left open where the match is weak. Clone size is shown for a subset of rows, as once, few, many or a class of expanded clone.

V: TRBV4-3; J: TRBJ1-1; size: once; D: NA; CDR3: CASSQDIPGVNTEAFF; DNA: TGCGCCAGCAGCCAAGATATCCCAGGGGTGAACACTGAAGCTTTCTTT
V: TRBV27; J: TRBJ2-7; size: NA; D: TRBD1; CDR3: CASKKGQGAYYEQYF; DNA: TGTGCCAGCAAAAAGGGACAGGGGGCGTATTACGAGCAGTACTTC
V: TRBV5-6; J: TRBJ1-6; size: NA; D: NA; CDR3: CASSLNFYNSPLHF; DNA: TGTGCCAGCAGCTTAAACTTCTATAATTCACCCCTCCACTTT
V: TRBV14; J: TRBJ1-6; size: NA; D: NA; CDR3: CASSQAGRTVYNSPLHF; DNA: TGTGCCAGCAGCCAAGCAGGGCGGACAGTCTATAATTCACCCCTCCACTTT
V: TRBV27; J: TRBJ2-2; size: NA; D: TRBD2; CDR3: CASSISGRYTGELFF; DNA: TGTGCCAGCAGTATTAGCGGGAGGTACACCGGGGAGCTGTTTTTT
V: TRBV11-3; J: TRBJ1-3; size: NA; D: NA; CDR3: CASSQELADTIYF; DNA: TGTGCCAGCAGCCAAGAATTAGCGGACACCATATATTTT
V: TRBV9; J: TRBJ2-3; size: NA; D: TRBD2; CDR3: CASSVAASGGATDTQYF; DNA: TGTGCCAGCAGCGTAGCGGCTAGCGGGGGGGCCACAGATACGCAGTATTTT
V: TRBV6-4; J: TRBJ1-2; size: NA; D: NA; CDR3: CASSLRTGKTYGYTF; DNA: TGTGCCAGCAGTCTTCGGACCGGAAAGACCTATGGCTACACCTTC
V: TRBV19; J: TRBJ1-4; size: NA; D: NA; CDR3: CASSIPRGTLNEKLFF; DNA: TGTGCCAGTAGTATACCTCGGGGCACCCTTAATGAAAAACTGTTTTTT
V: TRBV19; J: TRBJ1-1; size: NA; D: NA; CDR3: CATTAQMNTEAFF; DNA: TGTGCCACAACCGCCCAGATGAACACTGAAGCTTTCTTT
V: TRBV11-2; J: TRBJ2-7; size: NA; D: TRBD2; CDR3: CASTHGLAGPYEQYF; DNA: TGTGCCAGCACCCATGGACTAGCGGGTCCCTACGAGCAGTACTTC
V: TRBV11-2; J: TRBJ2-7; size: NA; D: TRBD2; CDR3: CASSLRLAGVHEQYF; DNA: TGTGCCAGCAGCCTGAGACTAGCGGGAGTTCACGAGCAGTACTTC
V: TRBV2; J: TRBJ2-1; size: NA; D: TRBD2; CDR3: CASSEAPGLAGGEQFF; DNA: TGTGCCAGCAGTGAAGCACCGGGACTAGCGGGCGGGGAGCAGTTCTTC
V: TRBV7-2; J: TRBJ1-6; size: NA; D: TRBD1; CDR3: CASSLTVDRSTLHF; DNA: TGTGCCAGCAGCCTTACGGTGGACAGGAGCACCCTCCACTTT
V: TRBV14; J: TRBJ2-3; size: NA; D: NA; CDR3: CASSQDFGQYGTDTQYF; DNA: TGTGCCAGCAGCCAAGATTTTGGGCAGTACGGCACAGATACGCAGTATTTT
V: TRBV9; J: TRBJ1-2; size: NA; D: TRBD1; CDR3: CASSAGQTYGYTF; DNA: TGTGCCAGCAGCGCGGGACAGACCTATGGCTACACCTTC
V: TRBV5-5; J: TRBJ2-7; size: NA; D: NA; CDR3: CASSFEVISPYEQYF; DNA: TGTGCCAGCAGCTTTGAGGTAATATCCCCTTACGAGCAGTACTTC
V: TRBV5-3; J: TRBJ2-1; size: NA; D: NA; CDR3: CARRPCQRTANEQFF; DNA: TGTGCCAGAAGGCCATGCCAGAGGACTGCTAATGAGCAGTTCTTC
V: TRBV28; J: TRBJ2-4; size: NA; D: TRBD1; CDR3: CASSRQGNRNIQYF; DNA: TGTGCCAGCAGCCGACAGGGGAACCGAAACATTCAGTACTTC
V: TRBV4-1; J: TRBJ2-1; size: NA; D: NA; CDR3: CASSQDATYNEQFF; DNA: TGCGCCAGCAGCCAAGATGCCACGTACAATGAGCAGTTCTTC
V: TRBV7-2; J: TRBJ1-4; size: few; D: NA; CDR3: CASSTEANEKLFF; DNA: TGTGCCAGCAGTACGGAGGCTAATGAAAAACTGTTTTTT
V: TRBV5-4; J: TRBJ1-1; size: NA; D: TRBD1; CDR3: CASSPTGQGAKNTEAFF; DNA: TGTGCCAGCAGCCCGACGGGACAGGGGGCGAAGAACACTGAAGCTTTCTTT
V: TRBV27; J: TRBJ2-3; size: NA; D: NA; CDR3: CASSWRWEDTQYF; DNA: TGTGCCAGCAGTTGGCGTTGGGAAGATACGCAGTATTTT
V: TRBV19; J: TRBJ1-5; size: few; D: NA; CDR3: CASSMAGNQPQHF; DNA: TGTGCCAGTAGTATGGCGGGTAATCAGCCCCAGCATTTT
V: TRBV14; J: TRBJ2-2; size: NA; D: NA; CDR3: CASSRNRAGGELFF; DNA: TGTGCCAGCAGCCGCAACAGGGCGGGCGGGGAGCTGTTTTTT
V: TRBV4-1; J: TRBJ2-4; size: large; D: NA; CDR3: CASSQDRAGPAKNIQYF; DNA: TGCGCCAGCAGCCAAGATAGGGCAGGCCCAGCCAAAAACATTCAGTACTTC
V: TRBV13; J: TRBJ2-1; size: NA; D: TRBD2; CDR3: CASSGGLEPKHEQFF; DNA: TGTGCCAGCAGCGGCGGACTAGAACCTAAGCATGAGCAGTTCTTC
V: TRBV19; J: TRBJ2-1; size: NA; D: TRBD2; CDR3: CASSRSGGSYNEQFF; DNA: TGTGCCAGTAGTAGGAGCGGGGGTTCCTACAATGAGCAGTTCTTC
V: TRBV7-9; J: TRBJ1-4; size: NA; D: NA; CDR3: CASSSPARGHEKLFF; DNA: TGTGCCAGCAGCTCCCCTGCACGGGGACATGAAAAACTGTTTTTT
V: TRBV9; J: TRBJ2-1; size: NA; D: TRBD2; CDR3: CASSVGLGYNSYNEQFF; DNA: TGTGCCAGCAGCGTGGGACTAGGGTACAACTCCTACAATGAGCAGTTCTTC
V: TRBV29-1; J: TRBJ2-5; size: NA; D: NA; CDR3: CSVGIVRQETQYF; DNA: TGCAGCGTTGGTATAGTTCGCCAAGAGACCCAGTACTTC
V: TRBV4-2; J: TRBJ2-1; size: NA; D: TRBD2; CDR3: CASSRTSGDNEQFF; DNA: TGTGCCAGCAGCCGGACTAGCGGGGACAATGAGCAGTTCTTC
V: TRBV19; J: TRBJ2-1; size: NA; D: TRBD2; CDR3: CASSIDPPHLLAGVNEQFF; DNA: TGTGCCAGTAGTATAGACCCCCCGCACCTTCTAGCGGGAGTTAATGAGCAGTTCTTC
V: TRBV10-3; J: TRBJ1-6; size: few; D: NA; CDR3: CAIRQVNSPLHF; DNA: TGTGCCATCAGGCAGGTTAATTCACCCCTCCACTTT
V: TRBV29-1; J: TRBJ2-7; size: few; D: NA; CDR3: CSVEEDSYEQYF; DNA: TGCAGCGTTGAAGAAGACAGTTACGAGCAGTACTTC
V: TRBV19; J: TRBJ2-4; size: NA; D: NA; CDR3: CASSSEKLAKNIQYF; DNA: TGTGCCAGTAGTTCGGAAAAGCTAGCCAAAAACATTCAGTACTTC
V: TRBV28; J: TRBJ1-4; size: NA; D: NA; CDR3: CASRPRGSANEKLFF; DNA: TGTGCCAGCAGGCCGAGGGGGTCTGCTAATGAAAAACTGTTTTTT
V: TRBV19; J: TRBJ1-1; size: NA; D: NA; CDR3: CASREDRRANTEAFF; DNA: TGTGCCAGTAGGGAAGACAGGAGAGCGAACACTGAAGCTTTCTTT
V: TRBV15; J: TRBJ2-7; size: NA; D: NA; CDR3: CATSSSRGTARSTYEQYF; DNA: TGTGCCACCAGCAGCTCCCGGGGGACGGCGCGGAGTACCTACGAGCAGTACTTC
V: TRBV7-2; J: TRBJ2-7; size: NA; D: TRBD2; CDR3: CASRLTSGGNEQYF; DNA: TGTGCCAGCAGATTGACTAGCGGGGGTAACGAGCAGTACTTC
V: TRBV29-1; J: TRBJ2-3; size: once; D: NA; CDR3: CSVGGASTDTQYF; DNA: TGCAGCGTTGGGGGGGCCAGCACAGATACGCAGTATTTT
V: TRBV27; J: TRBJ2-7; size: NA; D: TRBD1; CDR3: CATKQGRAPYEQYF; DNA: TGTGCCACCAAACAGGGGCGCGCGCCCTACGAGCAGTACTTC
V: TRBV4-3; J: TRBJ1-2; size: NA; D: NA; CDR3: CASSRGAYGYTF; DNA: TGCGCCAGCAGCCGAGGTGCCTATGGCTACACCTTC
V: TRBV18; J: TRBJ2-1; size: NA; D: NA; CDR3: CASSPGANREQFF; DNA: TGTGCCAGCTCACCAGGGGCGAACCGTGAGCAGTTCTTC
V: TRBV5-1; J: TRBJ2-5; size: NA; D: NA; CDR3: CASSRLQGSGETQYF; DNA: TGCGCCAGCAGTCGGCTGCAGGGCAGCGGGGAGACCCAGTACTTC
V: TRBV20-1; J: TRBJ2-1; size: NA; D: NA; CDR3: CSARAQKQQFF; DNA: TGCAGTGCTAGAGCACAGAAACAGCAGTTCTTC
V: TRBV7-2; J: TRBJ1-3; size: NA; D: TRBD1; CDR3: CASSPRTGSASGNTIYF; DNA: TGTGCCAGCAGCCCTAGGACAGGGTCAGCCTCTGGAAACACCATATATTTT
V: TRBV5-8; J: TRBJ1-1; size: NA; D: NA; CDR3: CASSLVVTGNTEAFF; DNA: TGTGCCAGCAGCTTGGTGGTAACGGGAAACACTGAAGCTTTCTTT
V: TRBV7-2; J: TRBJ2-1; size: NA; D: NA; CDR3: CASSLTSSAEQFF; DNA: TGTGCCAGCAGCTTGACTAGTTCAGCTGAGCAGTTCTTC
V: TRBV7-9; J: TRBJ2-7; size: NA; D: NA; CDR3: CASSPSGYTYEQYF; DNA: TGTGCCAGCAGCCCGAGTGGGTATACCTACGAGCAGTACTTC
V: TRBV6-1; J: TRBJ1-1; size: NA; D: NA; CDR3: CASSEIIGTEAFF; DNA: TGTGCCAGCAGTGAAATAATAGGGACTGAAGCTTTCTTT
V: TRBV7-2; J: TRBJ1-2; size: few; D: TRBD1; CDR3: CASSTRQGSNYGYTF; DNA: TGTGCCAGCAGCACAAGACAGGGTTCGAACTATGGCTACACCTTC
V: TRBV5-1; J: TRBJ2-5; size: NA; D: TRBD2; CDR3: CASSLALAGGPQETQYF; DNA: TGCGCCAGCAGCTTGGCTCTAGCGGGAGGGCCCCAAGAGACCCAGTACTTC